Each of the 10 T cell receptor beta chains below was sequenced from the same sample in a study of cytotoxic CD8 clonotypes in ibrutinib-treated CLL. Method: immunoSEQ multiplex PCR; TCRdb's copy keeps in-frame clones and lacks some. Of around 310,000 clones listed, roughly 80% are singletons. The specimen was PBMCs, collected before ibrutinib treatment. The receptors were sampled from a human donor with chronic lymphocytic leukemia.

The rearrangement joins TRBV5-1 to TRBJ1-4, with TRBD1 as a possible D gene (5 bases). Germline lookup yields CDR1 SGHRS and CDR2 YFSETQ. This CDR3 is built from 15 residues. V was trimmed by 0 bases and J by 8 bases, leaving 14 bases between them. CDR3: CASSLARGNREKLFF. The CDR3 DNA sequence: TGCGCCAGCAGCTTGGCCCGGGGGAACCGCGAAAAACTGTTTTTT. Looking up the rest from reference TRBV5-1 and TRBJ1-4 gives the full variable domain: KAGVTQTPRYLIKTRGQQVTLSCSPISGHRSVSWYQQTPGQGLQFLFEYFSETQRNKGNFPGRFSGRQFSNSRSEMNVSTLELGDSALYLCASSLARGNREKLFFGSGTQLSVL.

The rearrangement joins TRBV5-1 to TRBJ1-1; perhaps TRBD1 as D (6 bases). The ends were cut back, 0 bases at V and 3 bases at J, with 9 bases in the middle. CDR3 length equals 14 residues. Germline V gives CDR1 SGHRS, CDR2 YFSETQ. CDR3 DNA sequence: TGCGCCAGCAGCTTGGGGGGACACGACACTGAAGCTTTCTTT. Protein product: CASSLGGHDTEAFF. Together with reference TRBV5-1 and TRBJ1-1, the CDR3 gives the full variable domain: KAGVTQTPRYLIKTRGQQVTLSCSPISGHRSVSWYQQTPGQGLQFLFEYFSETQRNKGNFPGRFSGRQFSNSRSEMNVSTLELGDSALYLCASSLGGHDTEAFFGQGTRLTVV.

This clone was picked up a small number of times. The chain is built from TRBV4-3 and TRBJ1-3, with 7 bases that match TRBD1. Germline assignment: CDR1 LGHNA and CDR2 YSLEER. The CDR3 totals 14 residues. J was trimmed by 4 bases and V by 2 bases; bases with no gene match: 2. The CDR3 DNA sequence: TGCGCCAGCAGCCAAACGACAGGGGGAAACACCATATATTTT. It is translated as CASSQTTGGNTIYF.

This sequence joins TRBV10-1 and TRBJ2-1; 13 nucleotides line up with TRBD2. V trimming: 3 bases; J trimming: 0 bases; junction bases outside the gene matches: 8. Germline values: CDR1 WNHNN, CDR2 SYGVQD (reference sequence). There are 19 residues in the CDR3. The CDR3 spells CASSDRLAGGRSSYNEQFF. The CDR3 DNA is TGCGCCAGCAGTGACCGACTAGCGGGAGGTCGGAGCTCCTACAATGAGCAGTTCTTC.

J is TRBJ1-2 and V is TRBV6-1, with D unresolved. The CDR3 totals 13 residues. Trimming removed 1 base from V and 8 bases from J, with 11 bases in between. From germline, CDR1 is MNHNS and CDR2 SASEGT. The CDR3 here is CASSEGGMDGYTF. The CDR3 DNA reads as TGTGCCAGCAGTGAAGGAGGGATGGACGGCTACACCTTC.

The rearrangement links TRBV2 to TRBJ1-5; D gene ambiguous. The CDR3 totals 13 residues. V was clipped by 9 bases and J by 1 base, with 10 bases between them. In germline, CDR1 is SNHLY, CDR2 FYNNEI. The CDR3 DNA reads TGTGCCAGATCCCCACGAAGCAATCAGCCCCAGCATTTT. Translated, it gives CARSPRSNQPQHF.

About this clone: Other nucleotide sequences in the sample specify the same CDR3. This chain links TRBV15 with TRBJ1-5; D uncertain. V shed 1 base and J shed 1 base, with 5 bases lying between them. This CDR3 contains 14 residues. Germline V lookup: CDR1 LNHNV, CDR2 YYDKDF (reference sequence). CDR3 coding DNA: TGTGCCACCAGCAGAGTAGGGAGCAATCAGCCCCAGCATTTT. Its protein is CATSRVGSNQPQHF.

The CDR3 loop is CASSHDMDSYEQYF. The CDR3 region has the DNA TGTGCCAGCAGCCATGACATGGACTCCTACGAGCAGTACTTC. The chain recombines TRBV14 with TRBJ2-7; D uncertain. CDR1 and CDR2 from the germline V gene are SGHDN and FVKESK. This CDR3 is 14 amino acids long. Between the trimmed V and J ends, which lost 3 bases and 0 bases, there was a span of 9 bases.

This clone has a handful of counts. V usage is TRBV5-1 and J usage is TRBJ2-2, with a weak D call TRBD2 (5 bases). Looked up from germline, CDR1 is SGHRS and CDR2 is YFSETQ. Trimming cost V 4 bases and J 2 bases, with 9 bases left between them. The CDR3 has 14 residues. The CDR3 DNA follows: TGCGCCAGCAGCGCCGAGGGCAACACCGGGGAGCTGTTTTTT. Encoded protein: CASSAEGNTGELFF.

The chain joins TRBV5-4 to TRBJ1-4; 12 bases map to TRBD1. V dropped 4 bases and J dropped 6; count of bases not matched to a gene: 4. Germline loops: CDR1 SGHNT, CDR2 YYREEE (reference sequence). This CDR3 has 15 residues. The CDR3 protein is CASSTGTGGDEKLFF. CDR3 DNA: TGTGCCAGCAGCACCGGGACAGGGGGCGATGAAAAACTGTTTTTT.